The subject of this entry is one T cell receptor beta chain. Its antigen is unidentified. Trimming shortened V by 5 bases and J by 9 bases, and 19 bases separated the two germline ends. Germline-derived CDR1 and CDR2 are LNHNV and YYDKDF (reference sequence). This CDR3 region has 14 residues. Donors in the study were healthy people who gave bone marrow. This entry comes from a study of cytomegalovirus exposure and HLA in healthy donors. Vbeta (60) and Jbeta (13) primers were used in the PCR. Method: immunoSEQ multiplex PCR; TCRdb's copy keeps in-frame clones and lacks some. The table has roughly 150,000 clones, 60% to 75% seen once; the top ten hold approximately 3.1%. Points from the study as a whole: As was reported, the classifier diagnosed cytomegalovirus status with high specificity and sensitivity. Association of a missense DCLRE1C variant with TCR beta V- and J-gene trimming was reported in a later analysis. A later analysis reportedly found fewer N-insertions in an Asian-associated ancestry cluster than the roughly 680-donor mean.

The rearrangement joins TRBV15 to TRBJ1-2, with D possibly TRBD1 on 5 matching bases. Sample: PBMCs. This TCR came from a woman aged 45 to 65 in good health and CMV-seropositive. Written as DNA, the CDR3 is TGTGCCACCAGCTCTCTGGAGACAGTATCCCGCTACACCTTC. It is translated as CATSSLETVSRYTF.